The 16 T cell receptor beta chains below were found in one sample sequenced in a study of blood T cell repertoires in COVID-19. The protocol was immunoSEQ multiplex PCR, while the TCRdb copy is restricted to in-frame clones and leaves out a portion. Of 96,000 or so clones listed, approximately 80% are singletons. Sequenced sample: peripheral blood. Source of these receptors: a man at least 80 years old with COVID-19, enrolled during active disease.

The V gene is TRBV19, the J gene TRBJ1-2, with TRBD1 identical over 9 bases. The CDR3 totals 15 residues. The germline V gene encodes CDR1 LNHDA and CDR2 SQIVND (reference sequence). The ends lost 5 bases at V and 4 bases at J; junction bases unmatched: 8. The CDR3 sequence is CASSSLQGAGYGYTF. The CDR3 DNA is TGTGCCAGTAGTTCGTTACAGGGGGCTGGCTATGGCTACACCTTC.

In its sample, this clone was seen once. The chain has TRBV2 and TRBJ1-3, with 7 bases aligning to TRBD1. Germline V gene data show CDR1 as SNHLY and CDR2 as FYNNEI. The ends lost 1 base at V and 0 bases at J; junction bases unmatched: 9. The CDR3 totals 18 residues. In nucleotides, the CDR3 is TGTGCCAGCAGTGAAGTGGGACAGCGATTTAACTCTGGAAACACCATATATTTT. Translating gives CASSEVGQRFNSGNTIYF.

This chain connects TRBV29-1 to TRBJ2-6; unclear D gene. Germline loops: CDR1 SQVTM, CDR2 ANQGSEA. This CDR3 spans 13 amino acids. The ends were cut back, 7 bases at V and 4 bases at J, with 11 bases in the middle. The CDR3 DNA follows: TGCAGCGGGGCGTTTGGGGGGGCCAACGTCCTGACTTTC. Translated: CSGAFGGANVLTF.

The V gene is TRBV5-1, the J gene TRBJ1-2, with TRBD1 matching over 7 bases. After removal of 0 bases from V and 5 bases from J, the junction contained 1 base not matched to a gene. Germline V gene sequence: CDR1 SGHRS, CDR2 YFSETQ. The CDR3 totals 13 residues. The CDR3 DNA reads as TGCGCCAGCAGCTTGGGGGACAGTTATGGCTACACCTTC. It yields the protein CASSLGDSYGYTF.

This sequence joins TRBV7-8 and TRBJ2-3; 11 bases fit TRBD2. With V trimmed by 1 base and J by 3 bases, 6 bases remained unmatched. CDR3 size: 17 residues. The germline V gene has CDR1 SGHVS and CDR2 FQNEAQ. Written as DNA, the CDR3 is TGTGCCAGCAGCTTAGAGGCTAGCGGGGGGTGGACAGATACGCAGTATTTT. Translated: CASSLEASGGWTDTQYF.

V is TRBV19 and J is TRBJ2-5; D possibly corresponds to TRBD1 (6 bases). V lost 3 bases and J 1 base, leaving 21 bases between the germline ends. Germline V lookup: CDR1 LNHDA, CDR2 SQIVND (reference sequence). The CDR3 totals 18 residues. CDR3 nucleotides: TGTGCCAGTAGTATGGGGACAATCCAAGGGCGGATCCAAGAGACCCAGTACTTC. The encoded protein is CASSMGTIQGRIQETQYF. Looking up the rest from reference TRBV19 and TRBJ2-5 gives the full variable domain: DGGITQSPKYLFRKEGQNVTLSCEQNLNHDAMYWYRQDPGQGLRLIYYSQIVNDFQKGDIAEGYSVSREKKESFPLTVTSAQKNPTAFYLCASSMGTIQGRIQETQYFGPGTRLLVL.

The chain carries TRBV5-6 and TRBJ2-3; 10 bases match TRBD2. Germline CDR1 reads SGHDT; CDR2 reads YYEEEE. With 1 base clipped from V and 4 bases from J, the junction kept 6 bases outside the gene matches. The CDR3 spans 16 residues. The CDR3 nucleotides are TGTGCCAGCAGCTTGCGGCAAGCGGGAGGGGCAGATACGCAGTATTTT. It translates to CASSLRQAGGADTQYF.

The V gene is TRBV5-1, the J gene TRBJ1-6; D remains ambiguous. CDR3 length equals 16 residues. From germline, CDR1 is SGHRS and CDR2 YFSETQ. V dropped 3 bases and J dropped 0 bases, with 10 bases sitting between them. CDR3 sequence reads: CASSSTPLSYNSPLHF. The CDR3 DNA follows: TGCGCCAGCAGCTCGACACCTCTCTCCTATAATTCACCCCTCCACTTT.

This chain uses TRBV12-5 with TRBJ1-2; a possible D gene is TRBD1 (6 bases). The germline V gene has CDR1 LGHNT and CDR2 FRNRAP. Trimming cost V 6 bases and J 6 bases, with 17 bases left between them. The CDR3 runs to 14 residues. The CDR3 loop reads CASGLRGGVHGYTF. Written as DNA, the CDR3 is TGTGCTAGTGGCCTCAGGGGAGGGGTTCATGGCTACACCTTC. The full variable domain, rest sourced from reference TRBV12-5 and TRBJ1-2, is DARVTQTPRHKVTEMGQEVTMRCQPILGHNTVFWYRQTMMQGLELLAYFRNRAPLDDSGMPKDRFSAEMPDATLATLKIQPSEPRDSAVYFCASGLRGGVHGYTFGSGTRLTVV.

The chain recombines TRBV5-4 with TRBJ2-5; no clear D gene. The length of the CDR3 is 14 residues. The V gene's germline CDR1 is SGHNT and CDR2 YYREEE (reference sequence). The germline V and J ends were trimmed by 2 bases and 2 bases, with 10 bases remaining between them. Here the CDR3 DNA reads TGTGCCAGCAGCTTAGGTCTAGATCAAGAGACCCAGTACTTC. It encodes CASSLGLDQETQYF.

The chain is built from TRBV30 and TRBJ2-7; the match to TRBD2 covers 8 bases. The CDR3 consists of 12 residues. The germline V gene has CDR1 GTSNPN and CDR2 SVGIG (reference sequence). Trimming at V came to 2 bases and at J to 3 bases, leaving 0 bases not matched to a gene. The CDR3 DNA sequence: TGTGCCTGGAGTAGCGGGAGCTACGAGCAGTACTTC. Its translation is CAWSSGSYEQYF.

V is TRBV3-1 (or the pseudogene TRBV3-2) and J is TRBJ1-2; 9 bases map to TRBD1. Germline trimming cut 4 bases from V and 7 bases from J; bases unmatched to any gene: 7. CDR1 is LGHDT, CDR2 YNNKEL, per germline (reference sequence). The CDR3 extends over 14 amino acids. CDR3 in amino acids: CASSLGQGLSGYTF. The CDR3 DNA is TGTGCCAGCAGCCTGGGACAGGGTCTTAGTGGCTACACCTTC.

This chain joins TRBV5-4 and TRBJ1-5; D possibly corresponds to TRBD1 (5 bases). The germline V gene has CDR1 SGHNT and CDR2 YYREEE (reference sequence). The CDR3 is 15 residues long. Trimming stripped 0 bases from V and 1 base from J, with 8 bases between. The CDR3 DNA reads TGTGCCAGCAGCTTGGATGCAGGGAGCAATCAGCCCCAGCATTTT. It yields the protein CASSLDAGSNQPQHF.

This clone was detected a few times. The CDR3 is CASSLTGVRGSEAFF. The CDR3 region has the DNA TGTGCCAGCAGTTTGACAGGGGTACGAGGTTCTGAAGCTTTCTTT. V is TRBV27 and J is TRBJ1-1, with 8 bases that match TRBD1. This CDR3 has 15 amino acids. V dropped 3 bases and J dropped 6; count of bases not matched to a gene: 9. Germline V gene lookup returns CDR1 MNHEY and CDR2 SMNVEV (reference sequence).

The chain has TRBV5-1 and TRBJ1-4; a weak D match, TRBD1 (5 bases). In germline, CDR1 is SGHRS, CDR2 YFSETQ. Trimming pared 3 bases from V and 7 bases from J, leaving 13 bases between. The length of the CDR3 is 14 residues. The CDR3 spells CASSSTQGLEKLFF. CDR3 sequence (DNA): TGCGCCAGCAGCTCGACGCAGGGACTTGAAAAACTGTTTTTT.

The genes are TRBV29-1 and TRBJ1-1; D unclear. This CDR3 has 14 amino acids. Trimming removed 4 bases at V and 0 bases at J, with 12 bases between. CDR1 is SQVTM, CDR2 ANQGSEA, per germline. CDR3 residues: CSVVPGSLNTEAFF. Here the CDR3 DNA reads TGCAGCGTTGTTCCGGGATCCCTGAACACTGAAGCTTTCTTT.